A single sample gave rise to the 17 T cell receptor beta chains below, sequenced in a study of cytomegalovirus exposure and HLA in healthy donors. It was with 60 Vbeta and 13 Jbeta primers that the PCR ran. Sequencing was performed with immunoSEQ multiplex PCR; in TCRdb, only in-frame clones are kept and a portion is missing. The sample has over 150,000 clones; 60% to 80% are singletons. The sample consisted of PBMCs. The receptors come from a man younger than 45 in good health and CMV-seropositive.

The chain joins TRBV19 to TRBJ1-2, with a weak D call TRBD1 (6 bases). V lost 3 bases and J lost 4, with 9 bases in between. Germline CDR1 reads LNHDA; CDR2 reads SQIVND (reference sequence). The CDR3 has 13 amino acids. The DNA for the CDR3 is TGTGCCAGTAGTATCGGGACACCCTATGGCTACACCTTC. Its translation is CASSIGTPYGYTF.

The chain combines TRBV27 with TRBJ1-1, with 8 nucleotides matching TRBD1. V was pared by 5 bases and J by 6 bases, with 8 bases of the junction left unmatched. Germline V CDR1 and CDR2: MNHEY, SMNVEV (reference sequence). The CDR3 has 14 residues. The chain's CDR3 is CASSGTGGLSEAFF. CDR3 coding DNA: TGTGCCAGCAGTGGGACAGGAGGTCTCTCTGAAGCTTTCTTT.

The rearrangement uses TRBV28 and TRBJ2-5, with 10 positions matching TRBD2. Germline CDR1 reads MDHEN; CDR2 reads SYDVKM. The trim removed 3 bases at V and 1 base at J, leaving 2 bases unmatched. This CDR3 is built from 15 residues. This CDR3 reads CASSLLAGAQETQYF. The CDR3 nucleotides read TGTGCCAGCAGTTTGCTAGCGGGAGCCCAAGAGACCCAGTACTTC.

V usage is TRBV5-4 and J usage is TRBJ2-3; no reliable D call. Germline-derived CDR1 and CDR2 are SGHNT and YYREEE (reference sequence). Trimming removed 3 bases from V and 2 bases from J, with 13 bases in between. This CDR3 is built from 15 residues. The CDR3 DNA is TGTGCCAGCAGCTCGCTGACTGGTTACACAGATACGCAGTATTTT. Amino acids: CASSSLTGYTDTQYF.

The V gene is TRBV9, the J gene TRBJ2-1, with D maybe TRBD2 (5 bases). The CDR3 loop spans 13 amino acids. Per germline, CDR1 SGDLS and CDR2 YYNGEE. V was pared by 0 bases and J by 10 bases, with 11 bases between. This CDR3 reads CASSVGRQSEQFF. The CDR3 DNA reads TGTGCCAGCAGCGTAGGGAGGCAGTCGGAGCAGTTCTTC.

The CDR3 loop reads CASSWLLAAYTGELFF. The CDR3, as DNA: TGCGCCAGCAGCTGGCTGCTAGCGGCCTACACCGGGGAGCTGTTTTTT. The chain joins TRBV5-1 to TRBJ2-2, with 7 bases lining up with TRBD2. V was clipped by 3 bases and J by 3 bases; unmatched bases: 8. Germline V gene data show CDR1 as SGHRS and CDR2 as YFSETQ. This CDR3 has 16 residues. Combining the CDR3 with reference TRBV5-1 and TRBJ2-2 gives the whole variable domain KAGVTQTPRYLIKTRGQQVTLSCSPISGHRSVSWYQQTPGQGLQFLFEYFSETQRNKGNFPGRFSGRQFSNSRSEMNVSTLELGDSALYLCASSWLLAAYTGELFFGEGSRLTVL.

This clone was picked up a small number of times. At the DNA level, this CDR3 is encoded by other sequences in the same sample as well. The genes are TRBV11-2 and TRBJ2-7; TRBD1 might be the D (5 bases). The CDR3 consists of 15 residues. Germline assignment: CDR1 SGHAT and CDR2 FQNNGV. The V gene lost 0 bases and the J gene lost 3 bases, with 12 bases spanning the gap. The CDR3: CASSLEFGRDYEQYF. DNA for the CDR3: TGTGCCAGCAGCTTAGAATTTGGCAGGGACTACGAGCAGTACTTC. The full variable domain, rest sourced from reference TRBV11-2 and TRBJ2-7, is EAGVAQSPRYKIIEKRQSVAFWCNPISGHATLYWYQQILGQGPKLLIQFQNNGVVDDSQLPKDRFSAERLKGVDSTLKIQPAKLEDSAVYLCASSLEFGRDYEQYFGPGTRLTVT.

The chain combines TRBV5-1 with TRBJ2-1; 11 bases line up with TRBD2. The CDR3 is 15 residues long. Germline values: CDR1 SGHRS, CDR2 YFSETQ. V lost 5 bases, J lost 5 bases, and 6 bases stayed unmatched. CDR3 DNA sequence: TGCGCCAGCAGTTTGACTAGCGGGAAAAACAATGAGCAGTTCTTC. The encoded protein is CASSLTSGKNNEQFF.

In this sample, this clone turned up a few times. The V call is TRBV28, the J call TRBJ2-1; 12 nucleotides align to TRBD2. Losses at the gene ends were 5 bases for V and 4 bases for J; bases not matched to a gene: 3. Germline-derived CDR1 and CDR2 are MDHEN and SYDVKM. The CDR3 contains 15 residues. The CDR3 DNA is TGTGCCAGCAGTCCCGGGACTAGCGGGTACAATGAGCAGTTCTTC. Amino acid sequence: CASSPGTSGYNEQFF.

This sequence joins TRBV19 and TRBJ2-3, with 8 bases matching TRBD2. Trimming at V came to 3 bases and at J to 0 bases, leaving 5 bases not matched to a gene. Germline V gene lookup returns CDR1 LNHDA and CDR2 SQIVND (reference sequence). The CDR3 is 16 residues long. The CDR3 sequence is CASSIYSGASTDTQYF. CDR3 nucleotide sequence: TGTGCCAGTAGTATTTATAGCGGGGCTAGCACAGATACGCAGTATTTT.

The rearrangement joins TRBV7-2 to TRBJ2-7, with 8 bases aligning to TRBD1. This CDR3 region has 15 residues. Losses at the gene ends were 0 bases for V and 4 bases for J; bases not matched to a gene: 5. Germline CDR1 and CDR2: SGHTA and FQGNSA. The CDR3 sequence is CASSLAAGGAYEQYF. In DNA, the CDR3 is TGTGCCAGCAGCTTAGCCGCAGGGGGCGCGTACGAGCAGTACTTC.

In its sample, this clone was seen once. The J gene is TRBJ2-7, the V gene TRBV28; the match to TRBD2 covers 10 bases. The V gene end was trimmed by 4 bases and the J gene end by 5 bases; junction bases not matched to a gene: 11. CDR3 length: 16 amino acids. Germline V CDR1 and CDR2: MDHEN, SYDVKM. CDR3 residues: CASSYFPSGSGNEQYF. The CDR3 region has the DNA TGTGCCAGCAGTTACTTTCCTAGCGGGAGCGGCAACGAGCAGTACTTC. Supplemented by reference TRBV28 and TRBJ2-7, the full variable domain reads DVKVTQSSRYLVKRTGEKVFLECVQDMDHENMFWYRQDPGLGLRLIYFSYDVKMKEKGDIPEGYSVSREKKERFSLILESASTNQTSMYLCASSYFPSGSGNEQYFGPGTRLTVT.

The chain employs TRBV7-2 and TRBJ1-5, with 8 bases identical to TRBD1. Unmatched junction bases numbered 9, after V lost 1 base and J lost 7 bases. The CDR3 runs to 16 residues. CDR1 is SGHTA, CDR2 FQGNSA, per germline. The CDR3 loop is CASSLGRTGFTQPQHF. CDR3 DNA sequence: TGTGCCAGCAGCTTAGGAAGGACAGGGTTTACGCAGCCCCAGCATTTT.

V is TRBV2 and J is TRBJ2-5; possible D gene TRBD1, 5 bases. Trimming shortened V by 3 bases and J by 2 bases, and 13 bases separated the two germline ends. The CDR3 extends over 15 amino acids. CDR1 and CDR2 from the germline V gene are SNHLY and FYNNEI. The DNA of the CDR3 is TGTGCCAGCAGTGAGGAGACAGCTTATCAAGAGACCCAGTACTTC. Residues: CASSEETAYQETQYF. Full variable domain (outside the CDR3, taken from reference TRBV2 and TRBJ2-5): EPEVTQTPSHQVTQMGQEVILRCVPISNHLYFYWYRQILGQKVEFLVSFYNNEISEKSEIFDDQFSVERPDGSNFTLKIRSTKLEDSAMYFCASSEETAYQETQYFGPGTRLLVL.

On this clone itself: One junction end does not reproduce the germline sequence, and a read error may be involved. This chain joins TRBV7-9 and TRBJ1-2, with no clear D. Germline V gene sequence: CDR1 SEHNR, CDR2 FQNEAQ (reference sequence). This CDR3 has 15 amino acids. CDR3 in amino acids: CSSSLELSANYGYTF. Here the CDR3 DNA reads TGTTCCAGCAGCTTAGAGTTGTCAGCTAACTATGGCTACACCTTC.

Notes on this clone: At one end the junction does not follow the germline gene, possibly because of a read error. J is TRBJ1-4 and V is TRBV7-9; TRBD1 matches at 11 bases. Germline V lookup: CDR1 SEHNR, CDR2 FQNEAQ (reference sequence). CDR3 size: 12 residues. Here the CDR3 reads CASSHSTGQGVF. The CDR3 DNA reads as TGTGCCAGCAGTCATAGTACGGGACAGGGGGTTTTT. Filled out from reference TRBV7-9 and TRBJ1-4, the complete variable domain reads DTGVSQNPRHKITKRGQNVTFRCDPISEHNRLYWYRQTLGQGPEFLTYFQNEAQLEKSRLLSDRFSAERPKGSFSTLEIQRTEQGDSAMYLCASSHSTGQGVFGSGTQLSVL.

The chain carries TRBV5-1 and TRBJ2-2; 10 positions match TRBD2. The CDR3 extends over 17 amino acids. Germline CDR1 reads SGHRS; CDR2 reads YFSETQ. V gave up 3 bases and J gave up 7 bases; unmatched junction bases: 12. CDR3 coding DNA: TGCGCCAGCAGCTGGAACCCTAGCGGGAGAAGCGGCGGGGAGCTGTTTTTT. This sequence encodes CASSWNPSGRSGGELFF.